The sequence of this T cell receptor (beta chain) was determined in a study of cytomegalovirus exposure and HLA in healthy donors. Findings of the study overall: Accounts indicate the classifier identified cytomegalovirus status with strong specificity and sensitivity.

A multiplex PCR was run with 60 Vbeta primers and 13 Jbeta primers. Libraries were prepared by immunoSEQ multiplex PCR; TCRdb keeps only in-frame clonotypes and omits some of them. The sample carries 200,000 or so clones, 82% recorded once. Details on this clone: Antigen unknown.

The V gene lost 8 bases and the J gene lost 0 bases, with 10 bases spanning the gap. The CDR3 has 13 residues. Germline V gene lookup returns CDR1 SGHNT and CDR2 YENEEA. The specimen was PBMCs. This TCR derives from a boy younger than 10 in good health and CMV-seronegative. This chain joins TRBV11-3 and TRBJ2-5; D possibly corresponds to TRBD2 (6 bases). The chain's CDR3 is CASSGGNQETQYF. The CDR3 DNA follows: TGTGCCAGCTCCGGCGGGAACCAAGAGACCCAGTACTTC.